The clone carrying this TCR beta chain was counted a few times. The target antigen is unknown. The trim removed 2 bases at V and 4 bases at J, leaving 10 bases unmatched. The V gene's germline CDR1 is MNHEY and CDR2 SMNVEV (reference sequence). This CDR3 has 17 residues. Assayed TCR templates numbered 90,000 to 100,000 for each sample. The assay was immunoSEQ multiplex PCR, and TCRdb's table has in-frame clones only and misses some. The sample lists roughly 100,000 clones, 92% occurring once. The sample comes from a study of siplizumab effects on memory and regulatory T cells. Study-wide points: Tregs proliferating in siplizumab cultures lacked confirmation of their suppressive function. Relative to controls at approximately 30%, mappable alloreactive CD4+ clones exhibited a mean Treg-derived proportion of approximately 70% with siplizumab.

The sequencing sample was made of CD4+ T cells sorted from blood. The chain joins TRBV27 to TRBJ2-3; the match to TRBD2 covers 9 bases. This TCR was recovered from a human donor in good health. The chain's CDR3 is CASSLGAGGPRPDTQYF. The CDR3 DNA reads TGTGCCAGCAGTTTAGGGGCGGGAGGGCCCCGCCCAGATACGCAGTATTTT.